This TCR beta chain was sequenced during a study of beta chain features in type 1 diabetes (dated 2018 in TCRdb). General notes on the study: Patients and healthy donors did not differ in mean age, gender distribution, total cell number or subset yield. Across all samples, 107,917,701 sorted cells were examined, and cell number per subset correlated strongly with RNA yield. In the study, TCRB repertoires of sorted circulating CD4+ T cell subsets from recently diagnosed type 1 diabetes patients were compared with those of matched healthy donors. Whereas all 30 or so donors provided naive and central memory subsets, regulatory and stem cell-like memory subsets were isolated from just 8 patients and roughly 8 healthy donors.

This clone was recorded many times. Its binding antigen is unknown. The record has no base qualities; no much larger clone is one base away. For CDR1 and CDR2, the germline V gene lists SGHTA and FQGNSA. The CDR3 numbers 14 residues from cysteine through phenylalanine. Only CDR3 DNA remains: 42 bases, in frame from the first base. V is cut by 5 bases and J by 5 bases, and the space between the germline ends is 14 bases. The entire amount of isolated RNA was reverse transcribed using the High Capacity cDNA Reverse Transcription Kit, so the sequenced TCRB transcripts were expressed ones. Naive, central memory and regulatory T cell samples underwent deep immunoSEQ sequencing, averaging roughly 3.4 million total reads per sample. Sorted cells were lysed in RLT buffer and RNA was extracted with DNase-treated RNeasy Micro or Mini kits, depending on cell number. To prevent cross-contamination, every cell subset was processed on its own, while patient and healthy donor samples were processed together. TCRB sequences were amplified from cDNA with the immunoSEQ multiplex PCR, producing 87-bp fragments spanning the CDR3 region. The amplicons were sequenced using the Illumina HiSeq platform. As for the original processing: Synthetic template baselines were used to correct PCR bias computationally, reads within Hamming distance 2 were collapsed together, and singletons that could not be merged were discarded. Reads were aligned to IMGT to assign V, D and J genes, CDR3 length, and insertions or deletions at six rearrangement sites. Within each subset, clonotype counts were normalized to sorted cell number, and only after that were true diversity and Gini coefficients computed with the tcR R package. Repertoire sharing was quantified using the overlap coefficient calculated on TCRB nucleotide sequences. Entries here come from immuneACCESS through TCRdb and include only in-frame sequences with V and J called. Some clones fail to appear in such tables; in the studies checked, an unresolved V gene covers under half of the shortfall, and the cause of the remainder is unknown. V, J and clone size are taken as reported in that table, and D and trimming were inferred from the DNA itself. The sample profile shows a few hundred thousand clones; roughly 9.8% of them were found once. About 0.6% of the sample belongs to the ten largest clones.

Each donor gave one peripheral blood draw, about 110 mL on average, collected into heparinised tubes. Using a panel that included CD45RO, CCR7, CD25, CD127, CD95 and CD27, naive, central memory, regulatory and stem cell-like memory CD4+ T cells were sorted on a BD FACSAria II. Every sorted population had a purity above 95%. PBMCs were isolated right away by Lymphoprep density gradient centrifugation and were stained directly, without culture. Samples were stained and sorted in pairs, with one healthy donor and one patient per experiment, so that batch effects were minimized. Broad study findings and their caveats: In all four CD4+ subsets, TCRB CDR3 length was moderately but significantly shorter in type 1 diabetes patients. At VDJ recombination sites, type 1 diabetes patients had fewer insertions and more deleted nucleotides, which implies abnormalities in thymic rearrangement. Because small numbers of individuals were included in the HLA sub-analyses, any influence of HLA type on TCRB rearrangement was left unresolved. PCR may preferentially amplify shorter templates, but because patient and control samples were amplified and corrected together, any resulting skew would affect both groups equally. Because cDNA was sequenced instead of genomic DNA, highly expressing activated cells could be over-represented, though the groups showed no difference in activation or CD3 levels. Naive, central memory and regulatory TCRB repertoires appeared to be more alike among patients than among healthy donors.

Sequencing was carried out using central memory CD4+ T cells from blood. The rearrangement combines TRBV7-2 with TRBJ2-3, with TRBD1 perhaps the D gene, on 5 matching bases. The sequence came from a man aged 30 to 45 with type 1 diabetes. The DNA reads TGTGCCAGCAGCCGTCCAGGGCTGGGAGATACGCAGTATTTT. Translated, it gives CASSRPGLGDTQYF.